This TCR beta chain was identified during a study of T cells after yellow fever vaccination. Study in general: Those fractions that held only low numbers of cells were prepared using the SMART-Seq v4 Ultra Low Input RNA kit.

5'RACE template switching added a universal primer site and UMIs to TCR cDNA. TCRdb fed the 5' RACE reads into MiXCR, producing one record per CDR3 protein. The sample records 200,000 to 250,000 distinct CDR3 sequences, about 7% being singletons. Trimming cost V 7 bases and J 5 bases; bases outside gene matches: 5. Per the germline V gene, CDR1 is SQVTM and CDR2 is ANQGSEA. This CDR3 spans 12 amino acids. This clonotype showed up many times. What it binds is not known. Study outcomes and limitations: Post-booster samples contained most primary-vaccination clones (just under 98% CD4, roughly 88% CD8). A small share of clonotypes appeared in both CD4 and CD8 compartments.

This clonotype was obtained from a man under 40 who received the YFV17D yellow fever vaccine. The chain couples TRBV29-1 to TRBJ2-7, with 10 bases identical to TRBD1. Sequenced here: CD4+ T cells sorted from PBMCs, sampled 15 days after the yellow fever booster vaccination. The chain's CDR3 is CSAGQGFHEQYF. The DNA for the CDR3 is TGCAGCGCGGGACAGGGGTTCCACGAGCAGTACTTC.